This T cell receptor beta chain was captured by sequencing in a study of cytomegalovirus exposure and HLA in healthy donors. CDR3 length equals 14 residues. V lost 4 bases to trimming and J lost 5 bases, with 14 bases between them. Per germline, CDR1 LGHNA and CDR2 YSLEER. Primers: 60 Vbeta forward and 13 Jbeta reverse. Measured with immunoSEQ multiplex PCR; TCRdb has only the in-frame clones, and not every one. The sample holds approximately 150,000 clones; about 80% are singletons and the top ten take roughly 14%. In the case of this clone: Its antigen is not known.

Study results and caveats: An analysis done earlier found most TCR beta V segments productive about 90% or about 30% of the time. HLA alleles showed associations with around 15,000 TCR beta sequences in a later analysis, at a 0.05 false discovery rate. Analysis was carried out at a later point, and it linked a missense DCLRE1C variant to TCR beta V- and J-gene trimming. In vitro work confirmed that a few CMV-associated chains recognize CMV antigens.

The chain carries TRBV4-3 and TRBJ1-1, with unresolved D. The source is a woman between 40 and 50 years old in good health and CMV-seronegative. What was sequenced was PBMCs. The DNA of the CDR3 is TGCGCCAGCAGCCGTGGTAATTCGGGTACTGAAGCTTTCTTT. This codes for CASSRGNSGTEAFF.